Following are 12 T cell receptor beta chains from one sample sequenced in a study of cytomegalovirus exposure and HLA in healthy donors. The PCR made use of 60 Vbeta and 13 Jbeta primers. Using immunoSEQ multiplex PCR, the repertoire was profiled, and TCRdb retains in-frame clones only, with some absent. The sample gives about 130,000 clones, about 85% of which show up once; roughly 1.7% is in the top ten. The sequenced sample consisted of PBMCs. These receptor sequences come from a boy between 10 and 17 years old in good health and CMV-seronegative.

This clone was found a few times. The chain combines TRBV6-6 with TRBJ1-1; possible D gene TRBD1, 5 bases. The CDR3 sequence is 13 residues long. V gave up 2 bases and J gave up 5 bases, with 9 bases separating them. CDR1 MNHNY and CDR2 SVGAGI come from the germline V gene (reference sequence). CDR3 loop: CASSYRGGTEAFF. The CDR3 DNA sequence: TGTGCCAGCAGTTACCGGGGGGGGACTGAAGCTTTCTTT.

Details on this clone: Other DNA sequences from this sample encode an identical CDR3 as well. This chain links TRBV30 with TRBJ2-2; D gene uncertain. The length of the CDR3 is 15 residues. In germline, CDR1 is GTSNPN, CDR2 SVGIG (reference sequence). The germline V and J ends were trimmed by 0 bases and 4 bases, with 12 bases remaining between them. The CDR3 nucleotides read TGTGCCTGGAGTGTTCTGGAGTTGAGCACCGGGGAGCTGTTTTTT. It yields the protein CAWSVLELSTGELFF. The full variable domain, rest sourced from reference TRBV30 and TRBJ2-2, is SQTIHQWPATLVQPVGSPLSLECTVEGTSNPNLYWYRQAAGRGLQLLFYSVGIGQISSEVPQNLSASRPQDRQFILSSKKLLLSDSGFYLCAWSVLELSTGELFFGEGSRLTVL.

This rearrangement joins TRBV5-4 to TRBJ2-7; TRBD1 agrees at 8 bases. This CDR3 has 15 amino acids. The V segment lost 3 bases and the J segment 4 bases; nucleotides outside the gene matches: 9. Germline CDR1 and CDR2: SGHNT and YYREEE (reference sequence). CDR3 region: CASSSGQGVVYEQYF. CDR3 nucleotides: TGTGCCAGCAGCTCCGGACAGGGCGTCGTTTACGAGCAGTACTTC.

The rearrangement joins TRBV5-1 to TRBJ2-3; 8 nucleotides align to TRBD2. J was trimmed by 4 bases and V by 0 bases; bases with no gene match: 4. CDR1 SGHRS and CDR2 YFSETQ come from the germline V gene. The CDR3 runs to 15 residues. The CDR3 is CASSLEGTRSDTQYF. The CDR3 nucleotides read TGCGCCAGCAGCTTGGAGGGGACTAGGTCAGATACGCAGTATTTT.

V usage is TRBV7-8 and J usage is TRBJ1-4, with D possibly being TRBD1 (5 bases). Per the germline V gene, CDR1 is SGHVS and CDR2 is FQNEAQ. This CDR3 contains 17 residues. V lost 2 bases and J 1 base, leaving 14 bases between the germline ends. DNA for the CDR3: TGTGCCAGCAGCTTAACATTTGGGGGGGAAACTAATGAAAAACTGTTTTTT. Amino acid sequence: CASSLTFGGETNEKLFF.

The gene calls are TRBV18 and TRBJ1-4; the D gene is possibly TRBD1 (5 bases). Trimming took 1 base from V and 7 from J, leaving 13 bases between them. The CDR3 consists of 15 residues. Germline CDR1 is KGHSH and CDR2 is LQKENI. Written as DNA, the CDR3 is TGTGCCAGCTCACCACAAGCAGGGTCAGGTGAAAAACTGTTTTTT. Protein product: CASSPQAGSGEKLFF.

This chain connects TRBV25-1 to TRBJ2-7; D perhaps matches TRBD1 (6 bases). Trimming removed 3 bases at V and 2 bases at J, with 17 bases between. The V gene's germline CDR1 is MGHDK and CDR2 SYGVNS. CDR3 size: 16 residues. CDR3 loop: CASSDLHRDPTYEQYF. The CDR3 region has the DNA TGTGCCAGCAGTGATCTTCACAGGGACCCAACCTACGAGCAGTACTTC.

The chain carries TRBV27 and TRBJ1-5; D is possibly TRBD1 (5 bases). Germline CDR1 is MNHEY and CDR2 is SMNVEV (reference sequence). The CDR3 runs to 14 residues. V lost 4 bases and J 3 bases, leaving 10 bases between the germline ends. This chain's CDR3 is CASSSQVFNQPQHF. The DNA of the CDR3 is TGTGCCAGCAGTTCACAGGTGTTCAATCAGCCCCAGCATTTT.

The V gene is TRBV10-3, the J gene TRBJ1-1; D gene ambiguous. This CDR3 has 16 amino acids. Trimming removed 7 bases from V and 1 base from J, with 19 bases in between. Looked up from germline, CDR1 is ENHRY and CDR2 is SYGVKD. CDR3 DNA sequence: TGTGCCATCAATGCCGGGGAGACGATTGAGAACACTGAAGCTTTCTTT. Residues: CAINAGETIENTEAFF.

The V gene is TRBV7-9, the J gene TRBJ1-2; 12 bases align to TRBD1. The germline CDR1 and CDR2 sequences are SEHNR and FQNEAQ (reference sequence). Trimming took 3 bases from V and 8 from J; bases not matched to a gene: 10. The CDR3 spans 16 residues. CDR3 DNA sequence: TGTGCCAGCAGCTTCGTCCCGGGACAGGGGGCGGAGGGCTACACCTTC. The encoded protein is CASSFVPGQGAEGYTF.

The CDR3 sequence is CASSLRGTDTQYF. CDR3 DNA: TGTGCCAGCAGCTTAAGGGGGACAGATACGCAGTATTTT. The chain is built from TRBV5-8 and TRBJ2-3; weak D call: TRBD1 (6 bases). Deletions cut 2 bases from V and 3 bases from J, with 7 bases between. The CDR3 sequence is 13 residues long. The germline gives CDR1 SGHTS, CDR2 YDEGEE. The full variable domain, its missing parts supplied by reference TRBV5-8 and TRBJ2-3, is EAGVTQSPTHLIKTRGQQATLRCSPISGHTSVYWYQQALGLGLQFLLWYDEGEERNRGNFPPRFSGRQFPNYSSELNVNALELEDSALYLCASSLRGTDTQYFGPGTRLTVL.

The chain uses TRBV7-2 and TRBJ1-1; TRBD1 is a possible D gene (6 bases). This CDR3 is built from 15 residues. V lost 1 base and J 1 base, leaving 10 bases between the germline ends. The germline V gene has CDR1 SGHTA and CDR2 FQGNSA. The CDR3 DNA reads as TGTGCCAGCAGCTTAGGAGGACAGAAGAACACTGAAGCTTTCTTT. Translation: CASSLGGQKNTEAFF.